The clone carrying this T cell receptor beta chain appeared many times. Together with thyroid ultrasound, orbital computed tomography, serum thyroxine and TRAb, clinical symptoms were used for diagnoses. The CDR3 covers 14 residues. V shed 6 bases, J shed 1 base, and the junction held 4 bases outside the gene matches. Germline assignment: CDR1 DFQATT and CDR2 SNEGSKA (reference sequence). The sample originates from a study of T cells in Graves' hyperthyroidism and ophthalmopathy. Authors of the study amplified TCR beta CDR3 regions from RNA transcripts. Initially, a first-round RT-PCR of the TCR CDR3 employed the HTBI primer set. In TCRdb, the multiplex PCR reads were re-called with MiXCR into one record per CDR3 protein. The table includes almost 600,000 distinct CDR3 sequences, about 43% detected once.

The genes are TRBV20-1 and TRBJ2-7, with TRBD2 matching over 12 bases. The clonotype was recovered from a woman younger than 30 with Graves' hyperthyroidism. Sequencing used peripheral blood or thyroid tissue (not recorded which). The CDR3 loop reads CSAKGLAGSYEQYF. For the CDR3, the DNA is TGCAGTGCCAAGGGACTAGCGGGTTCCTACGAGCAGTACTTC.